This TCR beta chain stems from a study of identical twins. Using its own MiXCR run on the 5' RACE reads, TCRdb lists one record per CDR3 protein. The table lists some 730,000 distinct CDR3 sequences, 18% of them singletons, with roughly 13% in the top ten. This clonotype was seen more than once but under ten times. What it binds is unknown. Points from the study as a whole: Twins' surplus sharing was weaker for beta out-of-frame sequences.

With 4 bases removed from V and 0 bases from J, the gap between germline ends came to 10 bases. This CDR3 is built from 15 residues. These data were likewise used in another study, on T cells expressing NK-cell markers. That study reports: The dominant NKG2C+ clonotypes represented about 1.0-7.0% of CD8+ T cells in five to seven donors.

The sequenced sample was PBMCs. The receptor's source is a woman between 18 and 30 years old in good health. V and J are TRBV12-3 or TRBV12-4 and TRBJ2-1, with D tentatively TRBD2 (5 bases). The CDR3 spells CASSWGAASYNEQFF. In nucleotides, the CDR3 is TGTGCCAGCAGTTGGGGAGCAGCCTCCTACAATGAGCAGTTCTTC.